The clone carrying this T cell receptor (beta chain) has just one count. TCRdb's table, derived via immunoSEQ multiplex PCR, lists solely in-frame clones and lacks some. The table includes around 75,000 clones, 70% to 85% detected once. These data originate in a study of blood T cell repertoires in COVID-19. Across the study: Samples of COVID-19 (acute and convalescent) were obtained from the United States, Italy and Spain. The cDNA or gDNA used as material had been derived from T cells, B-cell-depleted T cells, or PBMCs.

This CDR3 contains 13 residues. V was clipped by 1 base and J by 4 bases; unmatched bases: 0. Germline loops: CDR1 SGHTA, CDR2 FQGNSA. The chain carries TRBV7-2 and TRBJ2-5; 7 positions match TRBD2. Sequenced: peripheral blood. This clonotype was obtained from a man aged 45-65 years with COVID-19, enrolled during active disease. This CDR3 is CASSLGGGETQYF. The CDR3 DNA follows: TGTGCCAGCAGCTTAGGCGGGGGAGAGACCCAGTACTTC.